The next 22 T cell receptor beta chains were all read from a single sample in a study of CD4 T cells in relation to SARS-CoV-2 and coronaviruses. Some clones are missing from TCRdb's copy, which holds only in-frame ones; the method was immunoSEQ multiplex PCR. The table lists about 26,000 clones, over 60% of them singletons. Before the COVID-19 pandemic, during about 2011-2019, CD4+ T cells were taken from unexposed donors. CD4+ T cells were isolated from the cells after 10 days of culture. No antigen has been assigned to these receptors. The specimen was CD4+ T cells from PBMCs, cultured in vitro. Receptor source: a human donor in good health.

The J gene is TRBJ2-4, the V gene TRBV2; 10 bases fit TRBD2. Germline lookup yields CDR1 SNHLY and CDR2 FYNNEI. This CDR3 has 19 residues. With V trimmed by 5 bases and J by 3 bases, 16 bases remained unmatched. The CDR3 reads CASSQNRAGGPRDKNIQYF. For the CDR3, the DNA is TGTGCCAGCAGTCAAAATCGAGCGGGAGGGCCCAGGGACAAAAACATTCAGTACTTC.

This chain joins TRBV6-1 and TRBJ2-7; 13 positions match TRBD2. The CDR3 sequence is 15 residues long. Germline V gene sequence: CDR1 MNHNS, CDR2 SASEGT. J lost 3 bases, V lost 3 bases, and 2 bases had no gene match. CDR3 region: CASSDRTSGSYEQYF. The CDR3 bases are TGTGCCAGCAGTGACCGGACTAGCGGGAGCTACGAGCAGTACTTC.

The chain uses TRBV9 and TRBJ1-3; TRBD1 agrees at 7 bases. Germline lookup yields CDR1 SGDLS and CDR2 YYNGEE. The ends lost 3 bases at V and 8 bases at J; junction bases unmatched: 5. The CDR3 sequence is 13 residues long. In DNA, the CDR3 is TGTGCCAGCAGCGCCAGGGGGTTGGACACCATATATTTT. Translating it yields CASSARGLDTIYF. Complete variable domain (other parts from reference TRBV9 and TRBJ1-3): DSGVTQTPKHLITATGQRVTLRCSPRSGDLSVYWYQQSLDQGLQFLIQYYNGEERAKGNILERFSAQQFPDLHSELNLSSLELGDSALYFCASSARGLDTIYFGEGSWLTVV.

V is TRBV5-5 and J is TRBJ2-3; possible D gene TRBD2, 7 bases. The V gene lost 5 bases and the J gene lost 0 bases, with 13 bases spanning the gap. The CDR3 is 15 amino acids. Per the germline V gene, CDR1 is SGHKS and CDR2 is YYEKEE (reference sequence). The CDR3 region has the DNA TGTGCCAGCAGTTCCGGGGGGCCCAGCACAGATACGCAGTATTTT. Residues: CASSSGGPSTDTQYF.

This clone was counted a few times. This chain uses TRBV6-2 or TRBV6-3 with TRBJ2-1, with 11 nucleotides matching TRBD2. The CDR3 extends over 16 amino acids. CDR1 and CDR2 from the germline V gene are MNHEY and SVGEGT. The ends lost 2 bases at V and 2 bases at J; junction bases unmatched: 2. The CDR3 DNA reads as TGTGCCAGCAGTTACGCGGGACTAGCGGCCTACAATGAGCAGTTCTTC. This gives the protein CASSYAGLAAYNEQFF.

The rearrangement links TRBV19 to TRBJ1-2, with 8 bases matching TRBD1. Germline lookup yields CDR1 LNHDA and CDR2 SQIVND (reference sequence). The CDR3 is made up of 15 amino acids. The junction had 6 bases not matched to a gene; V was cut back by 3 bases and J by 3 bases. CDR3 nucleotides: TGTGCCAGTAGTATGGTCTACAGGGGGGACTATGGCTACACCTTC. Amino acid sequence: CASSMVYRGDYGYTF.

This sequence joins TRBV6-1 and TRBJ1-6; D uncertain. This CDR3 contains 17 residues. V lost 4 bases, J lost 5 bases, and 18 bases lay in between. In germline, CDR1 is MNHNS, CDR2 SASEGT. Here the CDR3 reads CASSVLGQTINNSPLHF. The CDR3, as DNA: TGTGCCAGCAGTGTCCTTGGGCAGACGATCAATAATTCACCCCTCCACTTT.

The chain employs TRBV7-3 and TRBJ1-6, with D unclear. CDR1 is SGHTA, CDR2 FQGTGA, per germline. V was clipped by 3 bases and J by 5 bases, with 5 bases between them. This CDR3 comprises 13 residues. DNA of the CDR3: TGTGCCAGCAGCTTCGGGGATAATTCACCCCTCCACTTT. Its protein product is CASSFGDNSPLHF. Full variable domain (missing parts from reference TRBV7-3 and TRBJ1-6): GAGVSQTPSNKVTEKGKYVELRCDPISGHTALYWYRQSLGQGPEFLIYFQGTGAADDSGLPNDRFFAVRPEGSVSTLKIQRTERGDSAVYLCASSFGDNSPLHFGNGTRLTVT.

The chain recombines TRBV11-2 with TRBJ1-1; 7 bases match TRBD1. The V segment lost 5 bases and the J segment 0 bases; nucleotides outside the gene matches: 12. Germline assignment: CDR1 SGHAT and CDR2 FQNNGV. The CDR3 has 17 amino acids. The CDR3 sequence: CASSTVLRDSLNTEAFF. The CDR3 coding sequence is TGTGCCAGCAGCACCGTACTCCGGGACAGCCTGAACACTGAAGCTTTCTTT.

This rearrangement joins TRBV5-1 to TRBJ1-1; D unresolved. CDR1 and CDR2 (germline): SGHRS, YFSETQ. V lost 3 bases, J lost 5 bases, and 11 bases lay in between. This CDR3 contains 13 residues. The CDR3 sequence: CASSSDGGTEAFF. As DNA, the CDR3 is TGCGCCAGCAGCTCGGACGGCGGGACTGAAGCTTTCTTT.

The V and J genes are TRBV5-1 and TRBJ1-2; D ambiguous. There are 13 residues in the CDR3. The germline gives CDR1 SGHRS, CDR2 YFSETQ. V gave up 4 bases and J gave up 2 bases, with 9 bases separating them. As DNA, the CDR3 is TGCGCCAGCAGCCGGGAGGCCAACTATGGCTACACCTTC. It translates to CASSREANYGYTF.

This chain connects TRBV29-1 to TRBJ1-2; 8 bases match TRBD1. The CDR3 sequence is 12 residues long. Unmatched junction bases numbered 4, after V lost 0 bases and J lost 10 bases. Germline-derived CDR1 and CDR2 are SQVTM and ANQGSEA. This chain's CDR3 is CSVEEWTGTYTF. The CDR3, as DNA: TGCAGCGTTGAAGAGTGGACAGGGACCTACACCTTC.

The chain is built from TRBV6-4 and TRBJ1-1, with D possibly TRBD1 on 5 matching bases. The CDR3 covers 19 residues. Germline CDR1 is MRHNA and CDR2 is SNTAGT. V was pared by 5 bases and J by 0 bases, with 25 bases between. The CDR3, as DNA: TGTGCCAGCAGTACCGCCGAGATCGGGGCAATTGGGCTGAACACTGAAGCTTTCTTT. Translated, it gives CASSTAEIGAIGLNTEAFF.

The chain employs TRBV3-1 (or the pseudogene TRBV3-2) and TRBJ2-3, with TRBD2 matching 7 bases. After removal of 5 bases from V and 2 bases from J, the junction contained 7 bases not matched to a gene. CDR3 length equals 15 residues. Germline V gives CDR1 LGHDT, CDR2 YNNKEL (reference sequence). CDR3 sequence: CASSATLADTDTQYF. CDR3 nucleotides: TGTGCCAGCAGCGCAACTCTAGCGGACACAGATACGCAGTATTTT.

The V and J genes are TRBV18 and TRBJ1-2; possible D gene TRBD1, 6 bases. This CDR3 is built from 13 residues. The germline CDR1 and CDR2 sequences are KGHSH and LQKENI. Trimming stripped 5 bases from V and 3 bases from J, with 10 bases between. The CDR3 bases are TGTGCCAGCTCATCAGGGGTAGACTATGGCTACACCTTC. This sequence encodes CASSSGVDYGYTF.

CDR3 sequence reads: CASSSGQGTKYGELFF. CDR3 DNA sequence: TGTGCCAGCAGCTCCGGACAGGGGACAAAATACGGGGAGCTGTTTTTT. The gene calls are TRBV11-3 and TRBJ2-2; 9 nucleotides align to TRBD1. This CDR3 is built from 16 residues. The germline V gene has CDR1 SGHNT and CDR2 YENEEA. V lost 4 bases to trimming and J lost 7 bases; unmatched junction nucleotides: 10. The full variable domain, rest sourced from reference TRBV11-3 and TRBJ2-2, is EAGVVQSPRYKIIEKKQPVAFWCNPISGHNTLYWYLQNLGQGPELLIRYENEEAVDDSQLPKDRFSAERLKGVDSTLKIQPAELGDSAVYLCASSSGQGTKYGELFFGEGSRLTVL.

The genes are TRBV2 and TRBJ2-3; TRBD2 agrees at 8 bases. After removal of 5 bases from V and 2 bases from J, the junction contained 15 bases not matched to a gene. In germline, CDR1 is SNHLY, CDR2 FYNNEI. The CDR3 has 18 residues. CDR3 sequence: CASSPTYMSGSVTDTQYF. The DNA for the CDR3 is TGTGCCAGCAGTCCGACCTACATGAGCGGGAGTGTCACAGATACGCAGTATTTT.

The CDR3 loop is CASSLDRASYEQYF. The CDR3 DNA sequence: TGTGCCAGCAGCTTAGACAGGGCTTCCTACGAGCAGTACTTC. The rearrangement links TRBV11-2 to TRBJ2-7; perhaps TRBD1 as D (5 bases). The germline gives CDR1 SGHAT, CDR2 FQNNGV. Trimming took 0 bases from V and 1 from J, leaving 7 bases between them. This CDR3 has 14 amino acids. Using reference TRBV11-2 and TRBJ2-7 for the parts outside the CDR3, the full variable domain is EAGVAQSPRYKIIEKRQSVAFWCNPISGHATLYWYQQILGQGPKLLIQFQNNGVVDDSQLPKDRFSAERLKGVDSTLKIQPAKLEDSAVYLCASSLDRASYEQYFGPGTRLTVT.

In its sample, this clone was seen a few times. The V gene is TRBV29-1, the J gene TRBJ1-2; D perhaps matches TRBD1 (5 bases). Germline V gene sequence: CDR1 SQVTM, CDR2 ANQGSEA. Deletions cut 6 bases from V and 0 bases from J, with 23 bases between. The CDR3 is 17 amino acids. This CDR3 is CSVEPRQGANSNYGYTF. CDR3 coding DNA: TGCAGCGTCGAACCCCGCCAGGGCGCCAATTCTAACTATGGCTACACCTTC.

This sequence joins TRBV27 and TRBJ1-1; D is possibly TRBD1 (6 bases). This CDR3 region has 14 residues. V was clipped by 4 bases and J by 1 base, with 10 bases between them. Germline values: CDR1 MNHEY, CDR2 SMNVEV (reference sequence). CDR3 nucleotides: TGTGCCAGCAGTTATCAACAGGGGAACACTGAAGCTTTCTTT. It codes for CASSYQQGNTEAFF.

CDR3 coding DNA: TGTGCCAGCAGTATTACCTCGGGAGATACGCAGTATTTT. This translates into CASSITSGDTQYF. The chain has TRBV12-3 or TRBV12-4 and TRBJ2-3; D is unclear. V was clipped by 5 bases and J by 5 bases, with 11 bases between them. The CDR3 consists of 13 residues.

The chain joins TRBV5-6 to TRBJ2-7; TRBD1 agrees at 8 bases. From germline, CDR1 is SGHDT and CDR2 YYEEEE. V gave up 2 bases and J gave up 4 bases; unmatched junction bases: 5. The CDR3 is 14 residues long. CDR3 DNA: TGTGCCAGCAGCTTACGGACAGGGAGGTACGAGCAGTACTTC. Protein: CASSLRTGRYEQYF.